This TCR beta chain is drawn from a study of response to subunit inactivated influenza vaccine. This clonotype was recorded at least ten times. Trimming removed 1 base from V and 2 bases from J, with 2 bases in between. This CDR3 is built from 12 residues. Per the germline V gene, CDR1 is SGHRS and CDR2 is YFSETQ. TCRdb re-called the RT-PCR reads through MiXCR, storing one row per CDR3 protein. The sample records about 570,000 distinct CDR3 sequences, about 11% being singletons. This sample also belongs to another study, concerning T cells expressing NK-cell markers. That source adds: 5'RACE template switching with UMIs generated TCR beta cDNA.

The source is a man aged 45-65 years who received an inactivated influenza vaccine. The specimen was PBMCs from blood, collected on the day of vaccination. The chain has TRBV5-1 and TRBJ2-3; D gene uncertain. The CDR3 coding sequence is TGCGCCAGCAGCTTGTACACAGATACGCAGTATTTT. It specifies CASSLYTDTQYF.